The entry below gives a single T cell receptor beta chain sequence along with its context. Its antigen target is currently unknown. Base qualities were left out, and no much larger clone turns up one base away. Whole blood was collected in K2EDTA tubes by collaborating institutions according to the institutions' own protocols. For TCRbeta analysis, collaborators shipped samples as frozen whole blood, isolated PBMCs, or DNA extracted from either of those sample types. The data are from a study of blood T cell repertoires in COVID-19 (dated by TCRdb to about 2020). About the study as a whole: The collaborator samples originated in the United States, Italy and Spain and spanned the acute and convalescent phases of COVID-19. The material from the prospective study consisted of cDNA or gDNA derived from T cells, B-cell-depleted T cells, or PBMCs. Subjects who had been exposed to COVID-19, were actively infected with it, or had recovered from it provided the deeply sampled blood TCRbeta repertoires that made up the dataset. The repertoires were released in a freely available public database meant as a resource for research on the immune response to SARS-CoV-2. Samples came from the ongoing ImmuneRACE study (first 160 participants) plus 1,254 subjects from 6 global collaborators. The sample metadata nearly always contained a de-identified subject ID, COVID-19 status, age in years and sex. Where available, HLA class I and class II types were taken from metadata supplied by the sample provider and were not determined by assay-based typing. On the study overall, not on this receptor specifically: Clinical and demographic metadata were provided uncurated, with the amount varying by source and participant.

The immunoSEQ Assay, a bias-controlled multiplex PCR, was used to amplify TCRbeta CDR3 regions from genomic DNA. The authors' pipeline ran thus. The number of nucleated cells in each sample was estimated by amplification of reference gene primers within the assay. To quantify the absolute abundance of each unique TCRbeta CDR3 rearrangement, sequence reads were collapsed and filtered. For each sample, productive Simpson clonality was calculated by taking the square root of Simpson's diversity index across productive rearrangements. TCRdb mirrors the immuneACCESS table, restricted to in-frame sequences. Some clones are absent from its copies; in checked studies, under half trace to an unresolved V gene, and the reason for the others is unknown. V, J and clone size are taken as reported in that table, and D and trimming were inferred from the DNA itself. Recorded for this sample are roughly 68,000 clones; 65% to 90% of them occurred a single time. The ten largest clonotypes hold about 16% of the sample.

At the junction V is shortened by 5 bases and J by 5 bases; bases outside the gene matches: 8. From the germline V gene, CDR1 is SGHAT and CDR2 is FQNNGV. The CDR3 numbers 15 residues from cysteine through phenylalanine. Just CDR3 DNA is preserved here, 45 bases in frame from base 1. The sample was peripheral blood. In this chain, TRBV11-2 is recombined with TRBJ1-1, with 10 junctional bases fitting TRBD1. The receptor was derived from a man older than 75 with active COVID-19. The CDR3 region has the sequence CASSPGQGVYTEAFF. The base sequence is TGTGCCAGCAGCCCCGGACAGGGGGTATATACTGAAGCTTTCTTT.